The 6 T cell receptor beta chains presented below share a single source sample, sequenced in a study of blood T cell repertoires in COVID-19. Using immunoSEQ multiplex PCR, the repertoire was profiled, and TCRdb retains in-frame clones only, with some absent. The sample shows roughly 47,000 clones, approximately 88% of them seen only once. Source material: peripheral blood. The receptors originated from a man aged 45-65 years with acute or convalescent COVID-19.

The gene calls are TRBV7-2 and TRBJ1-2, with a possible D match to TRBD1 (6 bases). The length of the CDR3 is 13 residues. In germline, CDR1 is SGHTA, CDR2 FQGNSA. The V gene lost 3 bases and the J gene lost 5 bases, with 10 bases spanning the gap. In DNA form, the CDR3 reads TGTGCCAGCAGCTTCGGACAGCTATATGGCTACACCTTC. Translated, it gives CASSFGQLYGYTF.

This chain uses TRBV5-1 with TRBJ2-3; 9 bases line up with TRBD1. Trimming took 7 bases from V and 5 from J; bases not matched to a gene: 8. Germline assignment: CDR1 SGHRS and CDR2 YFSETQ. CDR3 length: 14 amino acids. CDR3 DNA: TGCGCCAGCCAACGGACAGGGGTTGGAGATACGCAGTATTTT. It codes for CASQRTGVGDTQYF. Looking up the rest from reference TRBV5-1 and TRBJ2-3 gives the full variable domain: KAGVTQTPRYLIKTRGQQVTLSCSPISGHRSVSWYQQTPGQGLQFLFEYFSETQRNKGNFPGRFSGRQFSNSRSEMNVSTLELGDSALYLCASQRTGVGDTQYFGPGTRLTVL.

The V call is TRBV28, the J call TRBJ1-2, with D unresolved. V shed 3 bases and J shed 8 bases, with 16 bases lying between them. CDR1 and CDR2 from the germline V gene are MDHEN and SYDVKM. The CDR3 sequence is 14 residues long. CDR3 region: CASSFPRQTGGYTF. CDR3 nucleotides: TGTGCCAGCAGTTTCCCCAGACAAACGGGGGGCTACACCTTC.

This clone was observed a handful of times. The chain uses TRBV5-4 and TRBJ2-5; maybe TRBD1 (7 bases). Germline V CDR1 and CDR2: SGHNT, YYREEE (reference sequence). Deletions cut 0 bases from V and 1 base from J, with 16 bases between. This CDR3 has 17 residues. The CDR3 reads CASSLEGGPGGQETQYF. As DNA, the CDR3 is TGTGCCAGCAGCTTGGAAGGGGGGCCAGGGGGCCAAGAGACCCAGTACTTC. The complete variable domain, with remaining parts taken from reference TRBV5-4 and TRBJ2-5, reads ETGVTQSPTHLIKTRGQQVTLRCSSQSGHNTVSWYQQALGQGPQFIFQYYREEENGRGNFPPRFSGLQFPNYSSELNVNALELDDSALYLCASSLEGGPGGQETQYFGPGTRLLVL.

The CDR3 region is CASSGGTANEKLFF. The CDR3 DNA reads as TGTGCCAGTAGTGGGGGGACGGCGAATGAAAAACTGTTTTTT. The chain employs TRBV19 and TRBJ1-4; D is perhaps TRBD1 (5 bases). Germline V gives CDR1 LNHDA, CDR2 SQIVND (reference sequence). The CDR3 sequence is 14 residues long. V was cut by 5 bases and J by 5 bases, with 12 bases left in between.

In DNA form, the CDR3 reads TGTGCCAGCAGCTTCCGGCTAGCGGGGGAAGAGACCCAGTACTTC. Its protein product is CASSFRLAGEETQYF. The V gene is TRBV11-2, the J gene TRBJ2-5; TRBD2 agrees at 10 bases. The CDR3 is made up of 15 amino acids. Germline CDR1 is SGHAT and CDR2 is FQNNGV. J lost 3 bases, V lost 3 bases, and 4 bases had no gene match. Filled out from reference TRBV11-2 and TRBJ2-5, the complete variable domain reads EAGVAQSPRYKIIEKRQSVAFWCNPISGHATLYWYQQILGQGPKLLIQFQNNGVVDDSQLPKDRFSAERLKGVDSTLKIQPAKLEDSAVYLCASSFRLAGEETQYFGPGTRLLVL.